This TCR beta chain was observed in a study of somatic mutations in cytotoxic T cells in rheumatoid arthritis. About the research overall: No treatment had yet been given when patient blood (around 30 ml EDTA) was drawn, right after diagnosis. General study points: A rise in CD8+ clonality with age was seen in rheumatoid arthritis patients but not in healthy controls.

V was cut by 0 bases and J by 7 bases, with 17 bases left in between. CDR1 and CDR2 from the germline V gene are SGHNT and YYREEE (reference sequence). The CDR3 length is 15 residues. Sequencing was performed with immunoSEQ multiplex PCR; in TCRdb, only in-frame clones are kept and a portion is missing. The sample has more than 9,000 clones; approximately 79% are singletons. Remarks on this clone: As yet, its antigen is unknown.

Sequencing was performed on CD8+ T cells sorted from blood. The origin of this receptor is an adult with rheumatoid arthritis. The chain has TRBV5-4 and TRBJ2-7; D possibly corresponds to TRBD2 (5 bases). The CDR3 loop is CASSLVGLDLREQYF. The CDR3, as DNA: TGTGCCAGCAGCTTGGTGGGTTTGGACTTAAGAGAGCAGTACTTC.